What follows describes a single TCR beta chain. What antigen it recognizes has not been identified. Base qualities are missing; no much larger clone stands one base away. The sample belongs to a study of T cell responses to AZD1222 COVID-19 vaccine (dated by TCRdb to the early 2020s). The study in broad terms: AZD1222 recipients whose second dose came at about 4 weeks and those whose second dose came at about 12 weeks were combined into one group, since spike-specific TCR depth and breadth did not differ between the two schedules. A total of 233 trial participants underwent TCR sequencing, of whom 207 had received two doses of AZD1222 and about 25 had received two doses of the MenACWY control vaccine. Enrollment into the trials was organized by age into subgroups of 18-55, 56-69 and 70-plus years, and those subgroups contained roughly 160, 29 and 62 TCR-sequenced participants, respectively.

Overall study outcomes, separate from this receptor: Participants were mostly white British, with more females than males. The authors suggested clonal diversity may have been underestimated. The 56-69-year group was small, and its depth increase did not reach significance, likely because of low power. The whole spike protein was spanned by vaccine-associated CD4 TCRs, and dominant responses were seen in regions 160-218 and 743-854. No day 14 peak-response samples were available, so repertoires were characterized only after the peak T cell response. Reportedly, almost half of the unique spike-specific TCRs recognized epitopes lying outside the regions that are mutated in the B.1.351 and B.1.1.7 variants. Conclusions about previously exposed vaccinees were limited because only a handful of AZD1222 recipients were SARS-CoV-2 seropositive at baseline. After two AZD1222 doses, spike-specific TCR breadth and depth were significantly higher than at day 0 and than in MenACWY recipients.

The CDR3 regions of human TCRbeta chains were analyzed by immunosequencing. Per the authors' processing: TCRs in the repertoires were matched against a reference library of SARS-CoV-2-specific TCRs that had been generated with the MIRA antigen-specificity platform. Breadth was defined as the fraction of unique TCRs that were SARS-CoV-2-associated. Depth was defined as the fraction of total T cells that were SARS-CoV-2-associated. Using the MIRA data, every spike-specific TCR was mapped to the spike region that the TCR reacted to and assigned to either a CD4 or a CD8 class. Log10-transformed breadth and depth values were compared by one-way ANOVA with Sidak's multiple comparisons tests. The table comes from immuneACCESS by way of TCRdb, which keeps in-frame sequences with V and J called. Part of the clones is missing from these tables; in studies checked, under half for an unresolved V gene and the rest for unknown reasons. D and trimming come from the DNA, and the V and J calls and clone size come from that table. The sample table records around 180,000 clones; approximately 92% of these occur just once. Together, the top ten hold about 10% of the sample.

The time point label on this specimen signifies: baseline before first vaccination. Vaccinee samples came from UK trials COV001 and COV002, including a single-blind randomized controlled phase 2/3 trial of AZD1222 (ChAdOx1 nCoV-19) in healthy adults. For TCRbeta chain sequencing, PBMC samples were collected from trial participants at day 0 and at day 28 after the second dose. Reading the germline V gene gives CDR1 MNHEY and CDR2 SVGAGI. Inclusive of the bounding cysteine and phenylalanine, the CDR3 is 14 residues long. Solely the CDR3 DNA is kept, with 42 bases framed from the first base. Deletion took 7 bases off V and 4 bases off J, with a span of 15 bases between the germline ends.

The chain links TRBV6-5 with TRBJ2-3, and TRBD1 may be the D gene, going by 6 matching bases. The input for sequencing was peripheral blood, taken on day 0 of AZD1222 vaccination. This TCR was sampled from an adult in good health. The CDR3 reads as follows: CASTRGRGADTQYF. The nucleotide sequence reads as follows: TGTGCCAGCACCCGGGGCAGGGGAGCAGATACGCAGTATTTT.